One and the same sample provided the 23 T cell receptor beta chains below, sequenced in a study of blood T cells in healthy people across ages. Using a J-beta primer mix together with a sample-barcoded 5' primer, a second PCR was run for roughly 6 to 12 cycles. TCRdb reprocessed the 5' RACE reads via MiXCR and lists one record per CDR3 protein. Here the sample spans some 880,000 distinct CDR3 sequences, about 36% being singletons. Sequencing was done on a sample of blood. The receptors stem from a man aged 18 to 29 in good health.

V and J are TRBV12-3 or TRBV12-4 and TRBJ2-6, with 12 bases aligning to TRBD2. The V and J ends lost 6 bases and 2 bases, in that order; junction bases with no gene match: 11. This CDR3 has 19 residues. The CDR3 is CASRSRTSGVPTGANVLTF. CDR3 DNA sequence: TGTGCCAGCAGGTCCCGGACTAGCGGGGTTCCTACTGGGGCCAACGTCCTGACTTTC.

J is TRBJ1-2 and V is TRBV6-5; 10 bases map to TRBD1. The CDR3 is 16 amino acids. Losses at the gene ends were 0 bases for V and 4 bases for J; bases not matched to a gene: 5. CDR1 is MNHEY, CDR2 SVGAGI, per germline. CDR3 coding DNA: TGTGCCAGCAGTTACTCGAGGGACAGGGGTTTCTATGGCTACACCTTC. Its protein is CASSYSRDRGFYGYTF.

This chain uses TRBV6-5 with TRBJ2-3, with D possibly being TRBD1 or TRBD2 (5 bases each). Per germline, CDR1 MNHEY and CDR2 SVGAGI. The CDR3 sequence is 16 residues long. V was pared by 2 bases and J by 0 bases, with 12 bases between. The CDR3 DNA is TGTGCCAGCAGTTACCAAGCGGACACTAGCACAGATACGCAGTATTTT. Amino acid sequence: CASSYQADTSTDTQYF.

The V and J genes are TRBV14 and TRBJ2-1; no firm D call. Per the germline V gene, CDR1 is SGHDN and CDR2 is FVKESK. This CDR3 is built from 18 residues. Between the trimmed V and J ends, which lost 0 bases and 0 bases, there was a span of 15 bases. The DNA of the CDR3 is TGTGCCAGCAGCCAAGACACAGTGCTTTCCGGCTCCTACAATGAGCAGTTCTTC. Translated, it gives CASSQDTVLSGSYNEQFF.

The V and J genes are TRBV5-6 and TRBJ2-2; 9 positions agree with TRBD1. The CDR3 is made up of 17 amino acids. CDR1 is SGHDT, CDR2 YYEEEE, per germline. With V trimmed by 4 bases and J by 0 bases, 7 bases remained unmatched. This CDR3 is CASSPGTGTTNTGELFF. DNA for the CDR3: TGTGCCAGCAGCCCAGGGACAGGGACTACGAACACCGGGGAGCTGTTTTTT.

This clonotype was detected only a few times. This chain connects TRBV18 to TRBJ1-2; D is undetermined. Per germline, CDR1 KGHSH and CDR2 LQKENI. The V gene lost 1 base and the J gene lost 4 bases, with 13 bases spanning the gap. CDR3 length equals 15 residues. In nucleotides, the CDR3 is TGTGCCAGCTCACCACAACCAGAGTCAGCCTATGGCTACACCTTC. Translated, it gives CASSPQPESAYGYTF. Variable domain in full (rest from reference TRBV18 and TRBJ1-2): NAGVMQNPRHLVRRRGQEARLRCSPMKGHSHVYWYRQLPEEGLKFMVYLQKENIIDESGMPKERFSAEFPKEGPSILRIQQVVRGDSAAYFCASSPQPESAYGYTFGSGTRLTVV.

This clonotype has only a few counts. CDR3 sequence: CSAKIQETQYF. The CDR3 DNA follows: TGCAGTGCTAAAATCCAAGAGACCCAGTACTTC. The chain uses TRBV20-1 and TRBJ2-5; D is unresolved. Germline loops: CDR1 DFQATT, CDR2 SNEGSKA (reference sequence). The CDR3 sequence is 11 residues long. Deletions cut 4 bases from V and 1 base from J, with 4 bases between.

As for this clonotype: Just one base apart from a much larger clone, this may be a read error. CDR3 bases: TGTGCCAGCAGCTTATCTCAGGACTACGAGCAGTACTTC. It yields the protein CASSLSQDYEQYF. This rearrangement joins TRBV7-2 to TRBJ2-7, with D unresolved. CDR3 size: 13 residues. Germline lookup yields CDR1 SGHTA and CDR2 FQGNSA. The V gene lost 2 bases and the J gene lost 3 bases, with 8 bases spanning the gap.

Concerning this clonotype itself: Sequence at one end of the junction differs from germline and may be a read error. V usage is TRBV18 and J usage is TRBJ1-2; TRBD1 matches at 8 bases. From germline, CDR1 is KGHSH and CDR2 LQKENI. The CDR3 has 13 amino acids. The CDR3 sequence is CASAPQGVYGYTF. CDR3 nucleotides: TGTGCCAGCGCACCACAGGGGGTCTATGGCTACACCTTC.

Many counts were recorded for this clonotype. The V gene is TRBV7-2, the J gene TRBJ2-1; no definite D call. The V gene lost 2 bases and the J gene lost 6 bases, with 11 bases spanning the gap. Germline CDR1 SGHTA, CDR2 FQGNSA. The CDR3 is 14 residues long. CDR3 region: CASSLMTLTNEQFF. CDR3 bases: TGTGCCAGCAGCTTAATGACACTGACCAATGAGCAGTTCTTC. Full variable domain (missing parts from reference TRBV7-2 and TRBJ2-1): GAGVSQSPSNKVTEKGKDVELRCDPISGHTALYWYRQSLGQGLEFLIYFQGNSAPDKSGLPSDRFSAERTGGSVSTLTIQRTQQEDSAVYLCASSLMTLTNEQFFGPGTRLTVL.

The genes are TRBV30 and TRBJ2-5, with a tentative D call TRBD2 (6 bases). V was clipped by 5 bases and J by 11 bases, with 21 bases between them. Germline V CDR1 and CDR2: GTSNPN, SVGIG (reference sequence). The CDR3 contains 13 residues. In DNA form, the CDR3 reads TGTGCCTGGGGAGGGGCCCATAGGGGAGAGCAGTACTTC. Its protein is CAWGGAHRGEQYF.

CDR3 coding DNA: TGTGCCAGCACGACACTGAAGGGGATCCTCTACAATGAGCAGTACTTC. It encodes CASTTLKGILYNEQYF. V gene TRBV2 combines with J gene TRBJ2-1; D possibly corresponds to TRBD1 (5 bases). The J call may be mistaken, given a closer DNA end match to TRBJ2-7. The CDR3 covers 16 residues. The germline V gene encodes CDR1 SNHLY and CDR2 FYNNEI.

This CDR3 is CASSEFSGHPNYGYTF. CDR3 nucleotide sequence: TGTGCCAGCAGTGAATTCTCGGGACACCCTAACTATGGCTACACCTTC. The V and J genes are TRBV25-1 and TRBJ1-2; a possible D gene is TRBD1 (6 bases). Trimming took off 1 base at V and 0 bases at J, with 12 bases between the two ends. Germline CDR1 and CDR2: MGHDK and SYGVNS. The CDR3 has 16 amino acids.

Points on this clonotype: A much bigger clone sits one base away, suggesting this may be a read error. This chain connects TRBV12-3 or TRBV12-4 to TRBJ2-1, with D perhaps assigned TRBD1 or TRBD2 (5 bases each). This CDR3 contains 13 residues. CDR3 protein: CVSSGGRFNEQFF. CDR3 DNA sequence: TGTGTCAGCAGTGGGGGACGGTTCAATGAGCAGTTCTTC.

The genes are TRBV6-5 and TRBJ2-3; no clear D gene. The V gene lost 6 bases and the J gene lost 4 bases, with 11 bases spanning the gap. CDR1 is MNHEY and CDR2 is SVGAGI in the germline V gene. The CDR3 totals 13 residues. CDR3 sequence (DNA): TGTGCCAGCAGAAACCCGGGCGCAGATACGCAGTATTTT. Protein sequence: CASRNPGADTQYF.

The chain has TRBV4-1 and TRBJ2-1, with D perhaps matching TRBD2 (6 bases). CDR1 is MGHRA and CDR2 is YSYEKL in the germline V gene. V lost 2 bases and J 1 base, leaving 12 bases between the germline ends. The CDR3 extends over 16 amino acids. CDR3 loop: CASSQLAKSSYNEQFF. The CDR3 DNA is TGCGCCAGCAGCCAACTAGCGAAAAGTTCCTACAATGAGCAGTTCTTC.

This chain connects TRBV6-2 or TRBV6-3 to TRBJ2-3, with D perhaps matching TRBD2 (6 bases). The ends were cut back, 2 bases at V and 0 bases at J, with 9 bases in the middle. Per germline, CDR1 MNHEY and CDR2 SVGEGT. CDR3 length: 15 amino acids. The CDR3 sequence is CASSYAGLSTDTQYF. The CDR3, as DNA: TGTGCCAGCAGTTACGCGGGATTGAGCACAGATACGCAGTATTTT.

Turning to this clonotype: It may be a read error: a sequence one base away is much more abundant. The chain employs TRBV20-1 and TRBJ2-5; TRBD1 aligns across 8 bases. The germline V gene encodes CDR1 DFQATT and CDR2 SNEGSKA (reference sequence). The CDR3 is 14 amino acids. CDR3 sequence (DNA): TGCAATGCTAGAGACGGACAGGGAGGAGAGACCCAGTACTTC. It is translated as CNARDGQGGETQYF.

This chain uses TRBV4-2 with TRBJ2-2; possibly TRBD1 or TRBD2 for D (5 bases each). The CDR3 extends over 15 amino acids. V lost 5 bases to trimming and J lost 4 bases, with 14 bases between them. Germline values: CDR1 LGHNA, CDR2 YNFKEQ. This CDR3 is CASSENRGFTGELFF. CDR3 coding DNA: TGTGCCAGCAGCGAGAACCGGGGCTTCACCGGGGAGCTGTTTTTT.

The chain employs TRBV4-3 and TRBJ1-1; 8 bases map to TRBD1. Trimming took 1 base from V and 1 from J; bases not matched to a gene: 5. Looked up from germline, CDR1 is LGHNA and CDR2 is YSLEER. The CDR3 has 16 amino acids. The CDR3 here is CASSQGPGGANTEAFF. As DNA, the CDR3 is TGCGCCAGCAGCCAAGGTCCAGGGGGCGCGAACACTGAAGCTTTCTTT.

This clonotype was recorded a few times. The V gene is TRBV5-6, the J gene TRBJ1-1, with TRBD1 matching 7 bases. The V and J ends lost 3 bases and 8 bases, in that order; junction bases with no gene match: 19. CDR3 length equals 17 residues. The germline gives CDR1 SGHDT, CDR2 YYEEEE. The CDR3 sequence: CASSSEQGRARTGEAFF. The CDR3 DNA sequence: TGTGCCAGCAGCTCAGAACAGGGGAGAGCCCGAACGGGGGAAGCTTTCTTT.

The CDR3 protein is CSAKEGGPNTEAFF. DNA of the CDR3: TGCAGTGCTAAGGAGGGGGGACCCAACACTGAAGCTTTCTTT. V usage is TRBV20-1 and J usage is TRBJ1-1, with D perhaps matching TRBD1 (6 bases). The germline V and J ends were trimmed by 4 bases and 2 bases, with 14 bases remaining between them. The length of the CDR3 is 14 residues. Germline CDR1 reads DFQATT; CDR2 reads SNEGSKA (reference sequence).

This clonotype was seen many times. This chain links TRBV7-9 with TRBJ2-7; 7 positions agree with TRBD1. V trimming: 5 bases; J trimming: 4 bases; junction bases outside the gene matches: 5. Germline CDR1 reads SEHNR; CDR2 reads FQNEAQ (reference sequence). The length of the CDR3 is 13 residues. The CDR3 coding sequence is TGTGCCAGCAGCCCAGACAGGGTTTACGAGCAGTACTTC. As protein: CASSPDRVYEQYF.